One and the same sample provided the 6 T cell receptor beta chains below, sequenced in a study of blood T cell repertoires in COVID-19 (dated by TCRdb to about 2020). Receptors were amplified or captured by the immunoSEQ multiplex PCR assay. Held by TCRdb, this immuneACCESS table contains in-frame sequences only and omits some clones. Under half of the omission traces to an unresolved V gene where checked; the cause of the rest is unknown. The sample records some 64,000 clones, about 77% of which are singletons. The ten biggest clones cover about 22% of the sample. The specimen was peripheral blood. All receptors come from a man aged 80 or over with active or convalescent COVID-19.

The rearrangement uses TRBV5-6 and TRBJ2-5, with TRBD2 as a possible D gene (6 bases). V dropped 0 bases and J dropped 3 bases, with 12 bases sitting between them. This CDR3 region has 15 residues. Germline-derived CDR1 and CDR2 are SGHDT and YYEEEE. The CDR3 protein is CASSLVGGAKETQYF. CDR3 DNA sequence: TGTGCCAGCAGCTTGGTCGGGGGAGCTAAAGAGACCCAGTACTTC.

The CDR3 region has the DNA TGTGCCAGCAGCCCAGGTGGGGGAGGGCCCTTCTCCTACGAGCAGTACTTC. It specifies CASSPGGGGPFSYEQYF. The chain links TRBV5-4 to TRBJ2-7, with 7 nucleotides matching TRBD2. The junction had 13 bases not matched to a gene; V was cut back by 4 bases and J by 0 bases. The CDR3 consists of 17 residues. CDR1 SGHNT and CDR2 YYREEE come from the germline V gene (reference sequence).

The chain joins TRBV27 to TRBJ1-2; 8 bases line up with TRBD1. CDR1 and CDR2 from the germline V gene are MNHEY and SMNVEV (reference sequence). The junction had 9 bases not matched to a gene; V was cut back by 8 bases and J by 7 bases. This CDR3 region has 13 residues. CDR3 protein: CASRDLDRAGYTF. CDR3 nucleotide sequence: TGTGCCAGCCGAGATTTGGACAGGGCTGGCTACACCTTC.

The chain has TRBV13 and TRBJ1-2; maybe TRBD1 (5 bases). There are 16 residues in the CDR3. With 0 bases removed from V and 0 bases from J, the gap between germline ends came to 11 bases. Germline V gene data show CDR1 as PRHDT and CDR2 as FYEKMQ (reference sequence). In DNA form, the CDR3 reads TGTGCCAGCAGCTTAGGCCGCAGGGTGGCTAACTATGGCTACACCTTC. It translates to CASSLGRRVANYGYTF.

V and J are TRBV7-8 and TRBJ1-2; 7 bases are shared with TRBD1. The CDR3 sequence is 12 residues long. Germline loops: CDR1 SGHVS, CDR2 FQNEAQ. J was trimmed by 6 bases and V by 5 bases; bases with no gene match: 3. For the CDR3, the DNA is TGTGCCAGCAGCCGCGGACAGGATGGCTACACCTTC. It translates to CASSRGQDGYTF.

J is TRBJ1-2 and V is TRBV3-1 (or the pseudogene TRBV3-2); D perhaps matches TRBD1 (5 bases). Per germline, CDR1 LGHDT and CDR2 YNNKEL (reference sequence). Trimming removed 0 bases at V and 2 bases at J, with 16 bases between. This CDR3 spans 17 amino acids. The CDR3 loop reads CASSQDALTGGNYGYTF. CDR3 nucleotides: TGTGCCAGCAGCCAAGATGCTCTGACCGGGGGGAACTATGGCTACACCTTC.